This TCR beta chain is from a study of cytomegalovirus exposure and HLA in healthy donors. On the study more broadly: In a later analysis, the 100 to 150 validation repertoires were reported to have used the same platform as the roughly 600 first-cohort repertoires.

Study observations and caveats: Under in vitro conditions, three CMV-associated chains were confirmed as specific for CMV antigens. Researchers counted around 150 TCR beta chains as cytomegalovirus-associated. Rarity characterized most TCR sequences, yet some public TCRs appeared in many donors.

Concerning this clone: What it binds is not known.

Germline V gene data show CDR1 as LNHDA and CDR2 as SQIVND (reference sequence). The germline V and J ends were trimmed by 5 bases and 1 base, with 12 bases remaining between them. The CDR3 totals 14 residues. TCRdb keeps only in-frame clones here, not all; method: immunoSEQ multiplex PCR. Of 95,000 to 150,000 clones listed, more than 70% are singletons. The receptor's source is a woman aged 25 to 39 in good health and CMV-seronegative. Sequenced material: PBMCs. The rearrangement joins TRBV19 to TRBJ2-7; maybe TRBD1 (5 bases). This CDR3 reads CASSLRQTSYEQYF. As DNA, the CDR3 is TGTGCCAGTAGTCTTAGACAGACTTCCTACGAGCAGTACTTC.